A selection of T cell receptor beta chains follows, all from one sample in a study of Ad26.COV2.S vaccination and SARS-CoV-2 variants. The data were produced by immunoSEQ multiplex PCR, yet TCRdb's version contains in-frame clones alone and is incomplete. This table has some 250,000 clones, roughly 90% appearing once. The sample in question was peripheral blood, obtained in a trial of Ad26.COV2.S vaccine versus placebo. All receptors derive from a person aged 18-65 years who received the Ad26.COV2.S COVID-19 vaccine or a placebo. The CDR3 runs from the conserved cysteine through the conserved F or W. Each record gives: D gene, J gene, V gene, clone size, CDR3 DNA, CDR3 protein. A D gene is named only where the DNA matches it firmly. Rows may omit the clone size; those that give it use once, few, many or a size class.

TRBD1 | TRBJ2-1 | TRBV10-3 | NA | TGTGCCATCAGTTGGGACAGGAGCTCCTACAATGAGCAGTTCTTC | CAISWDRSSYNEQFF
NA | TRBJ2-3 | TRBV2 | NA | TGTGCCAGCATTCTCGGGGCCCTCTCCCGACGGAGCACAGATACGCAGTATTTT | CASILGALSRRSTDTQYF
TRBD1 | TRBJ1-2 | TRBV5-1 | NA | TGCGCCAGCAGCCCGGGACAGGGTGGTAACTATGGCTACACCTTC | CASSPGQGGNYGYTF
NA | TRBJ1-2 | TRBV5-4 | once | TGTGCCAGCAGCTTGTCAGGGCTTGACTATGGCTACACCTTC | CASSLSGLDYGYTF
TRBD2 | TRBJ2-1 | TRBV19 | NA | TGTGCCAGTAGTAGCGGGGGGTCTCCTCATGAGCAGTTCTTC | CASSSGGSPHEQFF
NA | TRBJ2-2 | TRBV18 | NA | TGTGCCAGCTCACCACTGGGTAACACCGGGGAGCTGTTTTTT | CASSPLGNTGELFF
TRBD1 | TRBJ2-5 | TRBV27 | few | TGTGCCAGCAGTACAGGGGGCGAAGAGACCCAGTACTTC | CASSTGGEETQYF
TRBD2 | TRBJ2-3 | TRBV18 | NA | TGTGCCAGCTCTCAAAAGGGGACTAGCCCGTCCCGCACAGATACGCAGTATTTT | CASSQKGTSPSRTDTQYF
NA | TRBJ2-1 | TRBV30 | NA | TGTGCCTGGAGTGTAATAGGGTGGGGGGCCTACAATGAGCAGTTCTTC | CAWSVIGWGAYNEQFF
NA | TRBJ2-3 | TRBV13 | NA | TGTGCCAGCAGCTTATATGGAGGTGGGGAGTGGCGGAATTTT | CASSLYGGGEWRNF
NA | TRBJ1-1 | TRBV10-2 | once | TGCGCCAGCAGCCCCGGGAGTGAAGCTTTCTTT | CASSPGSEAFF
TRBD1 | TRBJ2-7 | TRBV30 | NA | TGTGCCTGGAGTGACGGGGACAGGGGACCCTACGAGCAGTACTTC | CAWSDGDRGPYEQYF
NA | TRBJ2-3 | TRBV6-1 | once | TGTGCCAGCAGTGAATGGTCCTTCGATACGCAGTATTTT | CASSEWSFDTQYF
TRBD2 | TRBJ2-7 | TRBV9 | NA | TGTGCCAGCAGCGCAACCGGGACTAGTTACGAGCAGTACTTC | CASSATGTSYEQYF
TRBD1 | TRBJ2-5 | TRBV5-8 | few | TGTGCCAGCAGCCCGGGGACAGGGTGGGGCCAAGAGACCCAGTACTTC | CASSPGTGWGQETQYF
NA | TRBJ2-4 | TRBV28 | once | TGTGCCAGCAGTTCATCCCCGTTCACAGCGAAAAACATTCAGTACTTC | CASSSSPFTAKNIQYF
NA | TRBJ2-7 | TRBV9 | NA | TGTGCCAGCAGCCCGACTCCGGGTTCCTACGAGCAGTACTTC | CASSPTPGSYEQYF
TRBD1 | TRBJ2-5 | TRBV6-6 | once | TGTGCCAGCAGGCCCCGGGACAGGAACCAAGAGACCCAGTACTTC | CASRPRDRNQETQYF
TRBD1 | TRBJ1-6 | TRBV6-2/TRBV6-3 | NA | TGTGCCAGCAGTTCGGTACAGGGGGATTCACCCCTCCACTTT | CASSSVQGDSPLHF
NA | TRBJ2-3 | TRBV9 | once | TGTGCCAGCAGCGTGGAGATGGGGGGCACAGATACGCAGTATTTT | CASSVEMGGTDTQYF
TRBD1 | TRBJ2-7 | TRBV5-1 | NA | TGCGCCAGCAGCTGGGGGACAGTCTCCTACGAGCAGTACTTC | CASSWGTVSYEQYF
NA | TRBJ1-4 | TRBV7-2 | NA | TGTGCCAGCAGCTTAAGGATGGGGGAAAAACTGTTTTTT | CASSLRMGEKLFF
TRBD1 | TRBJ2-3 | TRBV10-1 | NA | TGCGCCAGGAAACAGGGGACAGATACGCAGTATTTT | CARKQGTDTQYF
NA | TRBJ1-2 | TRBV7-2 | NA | TGTGCCAGCAGCTTAGGTGTAGCAGGAAGCACGAGTGGCTACACCTTC | CASSLGVAGSTSGYTF
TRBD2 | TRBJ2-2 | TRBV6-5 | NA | TGTGCCAGCAGTTATGGGCTAGCGGAAAACACCGGGGAGCTGTTTTTT | CASSYGLAENTGELFF
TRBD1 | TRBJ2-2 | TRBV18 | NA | TGTGCCAGCTCACCAAAGACAGGGGTAAATCCCGGGGAGCTGTTTTTT | CASSPKTGVNPGELFF
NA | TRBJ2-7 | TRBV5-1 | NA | TGCGCCAGCAGGGAGGGGACGGTACCCTACGAGCAGTACTTC | CASREGTVPYEQYF
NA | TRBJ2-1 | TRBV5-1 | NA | TGCGCCAGCAGCTTGGAAGGGGTATCCTACAATGAGCAGTTCTTC | CASSLEGVSYNEQFF
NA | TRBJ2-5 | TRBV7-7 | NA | TGTGCTAGCAGCCCCCAACTGGATGCGAAGACCCAGTACTTC | CASSPQLDAKTQYF
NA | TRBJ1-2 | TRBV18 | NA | TGTGCCAGCTCACCGGGGGCCGTCTATGGCTACACCTTC | CASSPGAVYGYTF
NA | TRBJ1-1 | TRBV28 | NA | TGTGCCAGCAGTGCTGGGGGGCCGGGGAACACTGAAGCTTTCTTT | CASSAGGPGNTEAFF
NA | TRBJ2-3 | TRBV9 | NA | TGTGCCAGCAGCGTAGGAGGGGAAGGCCCCCCGTATTTT | CASSVGGEGPPYF
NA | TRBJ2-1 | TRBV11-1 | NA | TGTGCCAGCAGCTCCGGGTTGGGTTTCTCCTACAATGAGCAGTTCTTC | CASSSGLGFSYNEQFF
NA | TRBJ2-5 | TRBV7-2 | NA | TGTGCCAGCAGCAGCCCGCGGGGGACCCAGTACTTC | CASSSPRGTQYF
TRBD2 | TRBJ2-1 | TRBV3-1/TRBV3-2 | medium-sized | TGTGCCAGCAGCCCCGAATTGATAGCGGGAGATCTTTACAATGAGCAGTTCTTC | CASSPELIAGDLYNEQFF
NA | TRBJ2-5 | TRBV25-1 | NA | TGTGCCAGCAGTGAATGGGGTGAAGGGACCCAGTACTTC | CASSEWGEGTQYF
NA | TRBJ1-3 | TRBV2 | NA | TGTGCCAGCAGTGAATGGGCAGTATCTGGAAACACCATATATTTT | CASSEWAVSGNTIYF
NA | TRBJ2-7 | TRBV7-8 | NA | TGTGCCAGCAGCTTAGCGACTTTAAGACAGAGGGTGGACTACGAGCAGTACTTC | CASSLATLRQRVDYEQYF
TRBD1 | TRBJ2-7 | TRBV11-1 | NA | TGTGCCAGCAGCTTGGGGACAGGGTTTTACGAGCAGTACTTC | CASSLGTGFYEQYF